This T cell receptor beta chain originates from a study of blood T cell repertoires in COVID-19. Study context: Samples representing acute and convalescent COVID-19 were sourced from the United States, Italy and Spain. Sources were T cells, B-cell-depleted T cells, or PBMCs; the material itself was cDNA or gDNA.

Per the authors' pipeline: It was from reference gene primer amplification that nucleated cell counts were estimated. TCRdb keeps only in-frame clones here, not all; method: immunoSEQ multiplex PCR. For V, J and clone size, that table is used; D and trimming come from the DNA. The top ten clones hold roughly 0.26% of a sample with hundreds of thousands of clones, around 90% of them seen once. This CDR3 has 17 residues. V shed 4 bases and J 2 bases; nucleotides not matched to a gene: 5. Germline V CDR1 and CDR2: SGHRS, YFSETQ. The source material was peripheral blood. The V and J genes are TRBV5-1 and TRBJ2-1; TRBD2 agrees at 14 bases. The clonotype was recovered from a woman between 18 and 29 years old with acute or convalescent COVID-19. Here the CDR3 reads CASSGGTSGGPYNEQFF. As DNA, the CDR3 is TGCGCCAGCAGCGGCGGGACTAGCGGGGGCCCCTACAATGAGCAGTTCTTC.